This is a list of T cell receptor beta chains from one sample in a study of T cell responses to AZD1222 COVID-19 vaccine. Sequencing used immunoSEQ multiplex PCR; TCRdb keeps in-frame clones, though not all of them. The table includes about 90,000 clones, around 90% detected once. Sequencing was performed on peripheral blood, taken on day 0 of MenACWY control vaccination. These TCRs come from an adult in good health. Each CDR3 is given with its conserved first and last residue. The order of the fields is CDR3 protein, CDR3 DNA, V gene, clone size, D gene, J gene. The D gene is left open where the match is weak. Clone size is stated in some rows and not others, as once, few, many or a class when expanded.

CDR3 protein: CASSSSGTGVGYTF; CDR3 DNA: TGTGCCAGCAGTTCCTCCGGGACAGGGGTCGGCTACACCTTC; V gene: TRBV28; clone size: NA; D gene: TRBD1; J gene: TRBJ1-2
CDR3 protein: CASSPEGSGLFGYTF; CDR3 DNA: TGTGCCAGCTCACCAGAGGGAAGTGGACTTTTTGGCTACACCTTC; V gene: TRBV18; clone size: once; D gene: NA; J gene: TRBJ1-2
CDR3 protein: CATSRDPPTGNNEQFF; CDR3 DNA: TGTGCCACCAGCAGAGACCCGCCGACGGGAAACAATGAGCAGTTCTTC; V gene: TRBV15; clone size: once; D gene: NA; J gene: TRBJ2-1
CDR3 protein: CASSADPRSDSNQPQHF; CDR3 DNA: TGTGCCAGCAGCGCCGATCCCAGGTCGGATAGCAATCAGCCCCAGCATTTT; V gene: TRBV6-2/TRBV6-3; clone size: NA; D gene: NA; J gene: TRBJ1-5
CDR3 protein: CASSVSRGREGNTIYF; CDR3 DNA: TGTGCCAGCAGCGTATCCCGGGGAAGGGAAGGAAACACCATATATTTT; V gene: TRBV9; clone size: NA; D gene: NA; J gene: TRBJ1-3
CDR3 protein: CATSDLIEGSAQHF; CDR3 DNA: TGTGCCACCAGTGATCTTATAGAGGGGTCGGCCCAGCATTTT; V gene: TRBV24-1; clone size: NA; D gene: NA; J gene: TRBJ1-5
CDR3 protein: CASSLGAGGGEKLFF; CDR3 DNA: TGTGCCAGCAGCTTAGGGGCAGGGGGCGGTGAAAAACTGTTTTTT; V gene: TRBV7-2; clone size: NA; D gene: TRBD1; J gene: TRBJ1-4
CDR3 protein: CASSATGGGHSPLHF; CDR3 DNA: TGTGCCAGCAGCGCGACGGGGGGCGGACATTCACCCCTCCACTTT; V gene: TRBV3-1/TRBV3-2; clone size: NA; D gene: NA; J gene: TRBJ1-6
CDR3 protein: CASSSRGLEAFF; CDR3 DNA: TGTGCCAGCAGTTCCCGAGGCCTTGAAGCTTTCTTT; V gene: TRBV12-3/TRBV12-4; clone size: NA; D gene: NA; J gene: TRBJ1-1
CDR3 protein: CSSEIGLTQYF; CDR3 DNA: TGCAGTTCAGAAATCGGTCTGACGCAGTATTTT; V gene: TRBV20-1; clone size: NA; D gene: NA; J gene: TRBJ2-3
CDR3 protein: CASSLQYEQYF; CDR3 DNA: TGTGCCAGCAGCTTACAGTACGAGCAGTACTTC; V gene: TRBV5-6; clone size: NA; D gene: NA; J gene: TRBJ2-7
CDR3 protein: CASSVGGGSYNEQFF; CDR3 DNA: TGTGCCAGCAGCGTAGGCGGGGGCTCCTACAATGAGCAGTTCTTC; V gene: TRBV9; clone size: NA; D gene: TRBD2; J gene: TRBJ2-1
CDR3 protein: CASSSTVDGYTF; CDR3 DNA: TGTGCCAGCAGTTCGACAGTTGACGGCTACACCTTC; V gene: TRBV28; clone size: NA; D gene: NA; J gene: TRBJ1-2
CDR3 protein: CASSQGELAGGEQYF; CDR3 DNA: TGTGCCAGCAGCCAAGGGGAACTAGCGGGAGGGGAGCAGTACTTC; V gene: TRBV4-2; clone size: NA; D gene: TRBD2; J gene: TRBJ2-7
CDR3 protein: CASSGKVQETQYF; CDR3 DNA: TGTGCCAGTAGTGGGAAAGTACAAGAGACCCAGTACTTC; V gene: TRBV19; clone size: NA; D gene: NA; J gene: TRBJ2-5
CDR3 protein: CATRQGQYGYTF; CDR3 DNA: TGTGCCACCCGACAGGGCCAGTATGGCTACACCTTC; V gene: TRBV10-3; clone size: NA; D gene: TRBD1; J gene: TRBJ1-2
CDR3 protein: CASRPDRGYTDTQYF; CDR3 DNA: TGTGCCAGCAGGCCGGACAGGGGATACACAGATACGCAGTATTTT; V gene: TRBV6-5; clone size: NA; D gene: TRBD1; J gene: TRBJ2-3
CDR3 protein: CSVAASGEETQYF; CDR3 DNA: TGCAGCGTTGCCGCTAGCGGGGAAGAGACCCAGTACTTC; V gene: TRBV29-1; clone size: once; D gene: TRBD2; J gene: TRBJ2-5
CDR3 protein: CASSQDPPMGLARHEQYF; CDR3 DNA: TGTGCCAGCAGCCAAGACCCCCCGATGGGGCTAGCGAGGCACGAGCAGTACTTC; V gene: TRBV3-1/TRBV3-2; clone size: NA; D gene: NA; J gene: TRBJ2-7
CDR3 protein: CASKAVRGYEQYF; CDR3 DNA: TGTGCCAGCAAGGCCGTGCGGGGCTACGAGCAGTACTTC; V gene: TRBV2; clone size: NA; D gene: NA; J gene: TRBJ2-7
CDR3 protein: CAISTGGGGTEAFF; CDR3 DNA: TGTGCCATCTCAACAGGGGGCGGAGGGACTGAAGCTTTCTTT; V gene: TRBV10-3; clone size: NA; D gene: TRBD1; J gene: TRBJ1-1
CDR3 protein: CASSPSTGGGEKLFF; CDR3 DNA: TGTGCCAGCAGCCCTTCGACAGGGGGTGGTGAAAAACTGTTTTTT; V gene: TRBV7-9; clone size: NA; D gene: TRBD1; J gene: TRBJ1-4
CDR3 protein: CASSRQGTAFGSSYNEQFF; CDR3 DNA: TGTGCCAGCAGCCGACAGGGTACGGCTTTTGGGAGCTCCTACAATGAGCAGTTCTTC; V gene: TRBV5-4; clone size: NA; D gene: TRBD1; J gene: TRBJ2-1
CDR3 protein: CASSLTSEDRGIQYF; CDR3 DNA: TGCGCCAGCAGCTTAACGTCTGAGGACAGGGGAATTCAGTACTTC; V gene: TRBV5-1; clone size: NA; D gene: TRBD1; J gene: TRBJ2-4
CDR3 protein: CASSLGGTSTDTQYF; CDR3 DNA: TGCGCCAGCAGCTTGGGGGGGACTAGCACAGATACGCAGTATTTT; V gene: TRBV5-1; clone size: once; D gene: NA; J gene: TRBJ2-3
CDR3 protein: CASSKITLAGRHNEQFF; CDR3 DNA: TGTGCCAGCAGCAAAATTACACTAGCGGGAAGGCACAATGAGCAGTTCTTC; V gene: TRBV7-2; clone size: NA; D gene: TRBD2; J gene: TRBJ2-1
CDR3 protein: CATNGQNNEKLFF; CDR3 DNA: TGTGCCACCAATGGACAGAATAATGAAAAACTGTTTTTT; V gene: TRBV24-1; clone size: NA; D gene: NA; J gene: TRBJ1-4
CDR3 protein: CASSLAREGSIVGYTF; CDR3 DNA: TGTGCCAGCAGCTTGGCCAGAGAGGGGAGTATTGTTGGCTACACCTTC; V gene: TRBV5-4; clone size: NA; D gene: NA; J gene: TRBJ1-2
CDR3 protein: CASELGFNPNYGYTF; CDR3 DNA: TGTGCCAGCGAGCTAGGGTTTAATCCTAACTATGGCTACACCTTC; V gene: TRBV7-9; clone size: NA; D gene: NA; J gene: TRBJ1-2
CDR3 protein: CASSSPRGPRNNEQFF; CDR3 DNA: TGTGCCAGCAGCTCTCCTCGGGGACCAAGAAACAATGAGCAGTTCTTC; V gene: TRBV7-2; clone size: NA; D gene: NA; J gene: TRBJ2-1
CDR3 protein: CASRGRGNTDTQYF; CDR3 DNA: TGTGCCAGTAGGGGGCGGGGGAACACAGATACGCAGTATTTT; V gene: TRBV19; clone size: NA; D gene: TRBD2; J gene: TRBJ2-3
CDR3 protein: CASSPPGSAQETQYF; CDR3 DNA: TGTGCCAGCTCACCACCGGGGTCGGCCCAAGAGACCCAGTACTTC; V gene: TRBV18; clone size: NA; D gene: NA; J gene: TRBJ2-5
CDR3 protein: CASSLLGSYYEQYF; CDR3 DNA: TGTGCCAGCAGCTTACTTGGGTCCTACTACGAGCAGTACTTC; V gene: TRBV13; clone size: NA; D gene: NA; J gene: TRBJ2-7
CDR3 protein: CASSLTGGTAYEQYF; CDR3 DNA: TGTGCCAGCAGCTTAACGGGAGGGACAGCTTACGAGCAGTACTTC; V gene: TRBV7-3; clone size: NA; D gene: NA; J gene: TRBJ2-7
CDR3 protein: CASSSGSGVIDTQYF; CDR3 DNA: TGCGCCAGCAGCTCGGGTTCAGGGGTTATAGATACGCAGTATTTT; V gene: TRBV5-1; clone size: NA; D gene: NA; J gene: TRBJ2-3
CDR3 protein: CASSQGAGPQVEQFF; CDR3 DNA: TGTGCCAGCAGCCAAGGGGCGGGGCCCCAGGTGGAGCAGTTCTTC; V gene: TRBV4-2; clone size: NA; D gene: NA; J gene: TRBJ2-1
CDR3 protein: CASSLQGNTEAFF; CDR3 DNA: TGTGCCAGCAGCTTACAGGGGAACACTGAAGCTTTCTTT; V gene: TRBV7-3; clone size: NA; D gene: NA; J gene: TRBJ1-1
CDR3 protein: CSASGWGSGGTGELFF; CDR3 DNA: TGCAGTGCTAGTGGTTGGGGGAGCGGGGGCACCGGGGAGCTGTTTTTT; V gene: TRBV20-1; clone size: once; D gene: TRBD2; J gene: TRBJ2-2
CDR3 protein: CASSQKTGRARDSQTQYF; CDR3 DNA: TGTGCCAGCAGCCAAAAAACGGGACGGGCCCGGGACTCCCAGACCCAGTACTTC; V gene: TRBV3-1/TRBV3-2; clone size: NA; D gene: NA; J gene: TRBJ2-5
CDR3 protein: CASSRDRSPYSNQPQHF; CDR3 DNA: TGTGCCAGCAGCCGGGACAGGTCACCGTATAGCAATCAGCCCCAGCATTTT; V gene: TRBV6-2/TRBV6-3; clone size: NA; D gene: TRBD1; J gene: TRBJ1-5
CDR3 protein: CASSIGDTEAFF; CDR3 DNA: TGTGCCAGCAGTATAGGGGACACTGAAGCTTTCTTT; V gene: TRBV6-6; clone size: NA; D gene: NA; J gene: TRBJ1-1
CDR3 protein: CASEGGPINYGYTF; CDR3 DNA: TGTGCCAGTGAAGGGGGCCCTATCAACTATGGCTACACCTTC; V gene: TRBV19; clone size: NA; D gene: TRBD1; J gene: TRBJ1-2
CDR3 protein: CASRRSGTSDSGELFF; CDR3 DNA: TGTGCCAGCAGAAGATCCGGGACTAGTGACTCCGGGGAGCTGTTTTTT; V gene: TRBV28; clone size: NA; D gene: TRBD2; J gene: TRBJ2-2
CDR3 protein: CASSFTGEYGYTF; CDR3 DNA: TGTGCCAGCAGTTTTACAGGGGAATATGGCTACACCTTC; V gene: TRBV6-5; clone size: NA; D gene: TRBD1; J gene: TRBJ1-2
CDR3 protein: CASGGTGGVIPYEQYF; CDR3 DNA: TGCGCCAGCGGGGGGACAGGGGGCGTTATTCCTTACGAGCAGTACTTC; V gene: TRBV10-2; clone size: NA; D gene: TRBD1; J gene: TRBJ2-7
CDR3 protein: CASSRTSGGARTGELFF; CDR3 DNA: TGTGCCAGCAGTCGGACTAGCGGGGGGGCCCGCACCGGGGAGCTGTTTTTT; V gene: TRBV6-2/TRBV6-3; clone size: NA; D gene: TRBD2; J gene: TRBJ2-2
CDR3 protein: CASSLEGTSGYNEQFF; CDR3 DNA: TGTGCCAGCAGCTTGGAAGGGACTAGCGGCTACAATGAGCAGTTCTTC; V gene: TRBV5-5; clone size: NA; D gene: TRBD2; J gene: TRBJ2-1
CDR3 protein: CASSAGLSGRGDEQFF; CDR3 DNA: TGTGCCAGCAGCGCCGGACTTAGCGGGAGGGGGGATGAGCAGTTCTTC; V gene: TRBV11-1; clone size: NA; D gene: TRBD2; J gene: TRBJ2-1
CDR3 protein: CASSDSSPLHF; CDR3 DNA: TGTGCCAGCAGTGATTCTTCACCCCTCCACTTT; V gene: TRBV6-1; clone size: NA; D gene: NA; J gene: TRBJ1-6
CDR3 protein: CASRPGQGISFF; CDR3 DNA: TGTGCCAGCAGGCCGGGACAGGGGATTTCTTTCTTT; V gene: TRBV28; clone size: NA; D gene: TRBD1; J gene: TRBJ1-1